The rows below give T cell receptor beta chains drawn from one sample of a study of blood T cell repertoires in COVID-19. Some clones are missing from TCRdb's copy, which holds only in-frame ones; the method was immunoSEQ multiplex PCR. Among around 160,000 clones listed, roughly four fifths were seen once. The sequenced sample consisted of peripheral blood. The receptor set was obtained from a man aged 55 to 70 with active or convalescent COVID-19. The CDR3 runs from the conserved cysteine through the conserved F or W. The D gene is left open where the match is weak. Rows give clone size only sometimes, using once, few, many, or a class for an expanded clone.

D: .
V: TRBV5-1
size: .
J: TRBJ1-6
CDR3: CASGPGSSYNSPLHF
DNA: TGCGCCAGCGGGCCGGGGAGCTCCTATAATTCACCCCTCCACTTT

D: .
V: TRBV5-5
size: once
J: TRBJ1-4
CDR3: CASSLWGEAEKLFF
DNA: TGTGCCAGCAGCTTGTGGGGGGAAGCTGAAAAACTGTTTTTT

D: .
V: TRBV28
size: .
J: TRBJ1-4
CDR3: CASSLLREKLFF
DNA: TGTGCCAGCAGTTTATTGAGAGAAAAACTGTTTTTT

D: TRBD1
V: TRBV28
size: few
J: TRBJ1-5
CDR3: CASRGTTGQGTNQPQHF
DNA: TGTGCCAGCAGGGGAACAACCGGACAGGGGACAAATCAGCCCCAGCATTTT

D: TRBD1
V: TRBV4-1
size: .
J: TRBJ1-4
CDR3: CASSQGQGGHNEKLFF
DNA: TGCGCCAGCAGCCAAGGACAGGGGGGCCATAATGAAAAACTGTTTTTT

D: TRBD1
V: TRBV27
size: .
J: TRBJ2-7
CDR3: CASRTGFSYEQYF
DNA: TGTGCCAGCAGGACAGGGTTCTCCTACGAGCAGTACTTC

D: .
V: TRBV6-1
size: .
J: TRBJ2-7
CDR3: CASSERTDFYEQYF
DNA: TGTGCCAGCAGTGAACGGACAGATTTCTACGAGCAGTACTTC

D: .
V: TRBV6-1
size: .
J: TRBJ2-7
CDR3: CASSEATAYEQYF
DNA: TGTGCCAGCAGTGAGGCGACAGCATACGAGCAGTACTTC

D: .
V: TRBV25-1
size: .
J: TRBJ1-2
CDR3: CASSPYRDLDGYTF
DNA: TGTGCCAGCAGTCCATATCGGGACTTAGATGGCTACACCTTC

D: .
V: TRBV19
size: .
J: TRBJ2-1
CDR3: CASSISWSYNEQFF
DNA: TGTGCCAGTAGTATAAGCTGGTCCTACAATGAGCAGTTCTTC

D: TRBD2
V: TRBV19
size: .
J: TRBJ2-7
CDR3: CASSIAGAYEQYF
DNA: TGTGCCAGTAGTATTGCGGGAGCCTACGAGCAGTACTTC

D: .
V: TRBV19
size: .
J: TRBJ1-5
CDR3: CASSMFQGRGNQPQHF
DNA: TGTGCCAGTAGTATGTTCCAGGGCAGAGGCAATCAGCCCCAGCATTTT

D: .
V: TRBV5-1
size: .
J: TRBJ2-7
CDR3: CASALVSGSQYF
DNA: TGCGCCAGCGCTCTAGTATCCGGCAGTCAGTACTTC

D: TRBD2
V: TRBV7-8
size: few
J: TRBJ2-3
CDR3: CASSFTSGGADTQYF
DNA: TGTGCCAGCAGCTTCACTAGCGGGGGGGCGGATACGCAGTATTTT

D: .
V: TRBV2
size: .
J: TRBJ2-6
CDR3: CASSEEGAGANVLTF
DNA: TGTGCCAGCAGTGAAGAGGGGGCTGGGGCCAACGTCCTGACTTTC

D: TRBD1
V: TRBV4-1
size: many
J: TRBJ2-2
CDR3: CASSQPQGNGELFF
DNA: TGCGCCAGCAGCCAACCACAGGGGAACGGGGAGCTGTTTTTT

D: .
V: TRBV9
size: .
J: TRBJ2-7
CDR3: CASSAGQQYEQYF
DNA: TGTGCCAGCAGCGCCGGACAGCAGTACGAGCAGTACTTC

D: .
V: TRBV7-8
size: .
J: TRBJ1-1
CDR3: CASSPTILRDTEAFF
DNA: TGTGCCAGCAGCCCAACCATTTTGCGGGACACTGAAGCTTTCTTT

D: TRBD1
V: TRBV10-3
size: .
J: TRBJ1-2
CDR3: CAISGTGGFGYTF
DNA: TGTGCCATCAGTGGGACAGGGGGCTTTGGCTACACCTTC

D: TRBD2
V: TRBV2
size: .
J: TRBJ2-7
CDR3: CASRGLTSGEDEQYF
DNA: TGTGCCAGCAGGGGGTTGACTAGCGGGGAGGACGAGCAGTACTTC

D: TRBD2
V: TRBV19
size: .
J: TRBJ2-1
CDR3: CASRGTSGAGSYNEQFF
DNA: TGTGCCAGTAGAGGCACTAGCGGGGCAGGCTCCTACAATGAGCAGTTCTTC

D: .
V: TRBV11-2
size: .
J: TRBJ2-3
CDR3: CASTRGQFTDTQYF
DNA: TGTGCCAGCACCCGTGGTCAGTTCACAGATACGCAGTATTTT

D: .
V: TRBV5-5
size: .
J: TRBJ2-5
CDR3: CASSPIGGETQYF
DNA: TGTGCCAGCAGCCCCATTGGGGGGGAGACCCAGTACTTC

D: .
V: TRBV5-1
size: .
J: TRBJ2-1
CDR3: CASSLALEGEQFF
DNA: TGCGCCAGCAGCTTGGCCCTTGAGGGTGAGCAGTTCTTC

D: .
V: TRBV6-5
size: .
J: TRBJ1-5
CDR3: CASKNTGTTGQPQHF
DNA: TGTGCCAGCAAGAATACCGGGACTACGGGTCAGCCCCAGCATTTT

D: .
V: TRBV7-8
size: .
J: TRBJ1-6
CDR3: CASSTRDNYNSPLHF
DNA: TGTGCCAGCAGCACCAGGGACAACTATAATTCACCCCTCCACTTT

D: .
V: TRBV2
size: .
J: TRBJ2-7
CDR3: CASSETSVRASYEQYF
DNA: TGTGCCAGCAGTGAAACGTCGGTCAGGGCGTCCTACGAGCAGTACTTC

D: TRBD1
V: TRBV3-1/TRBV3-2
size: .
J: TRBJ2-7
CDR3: CASSQRGGGTYEQYF
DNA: TGTGCCAGCAGCCAACGAGGGGGCGGCACCTACGAGCAGTACTTC

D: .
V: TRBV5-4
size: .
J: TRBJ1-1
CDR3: CASSLAGGMNTEAFF
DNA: TGTGCCAGCAGCTTGGCGGGGGGTATGAACACTGAAGCTTTCTTT

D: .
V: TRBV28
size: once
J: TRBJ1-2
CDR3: CASHRGGEDYGYTF
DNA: TGTGCCAGCCATAGGGGAGGCGAGGACTATGGCTACACCTTC

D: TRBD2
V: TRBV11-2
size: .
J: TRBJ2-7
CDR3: CASSSRGLAGAYEQYF
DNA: TGTGCCAGCAGCTCCAGGGGACTAGCGGGGGCCTACGAGCAGTACTTC

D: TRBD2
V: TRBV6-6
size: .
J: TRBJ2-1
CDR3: CASSYRGLPQDNEQFF
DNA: TGTGCCAGCAGTTACAGGGGACTACCTCAAGACAATGAGCAGTTCTTC